These 15 T cell receptor beta chains were sequenced from one sample in a study of T cell responses to AZD1222 COVID-19 vaccine. Some clones are missing from TCRdb's copy, which holds only in-frame ones; the method was immunoSEQ multiplex PCR. The table shows approximately 120,000 clones, with 90% to 95% occurring only once. Specimen: peripheral blood, collected on day 0 of AZD1222 vaccination. The receptors were sampled from an adult in good health.

Here the CDR3 reads CASSLGPQRGVGQYF. As DNA, the CDR3 is TGTGCCAGCAGCTTGGGCCCCCAGCGGGGTGTGGGGCAGTACTTC. This chain links TRBV5-6 with TRBJ2-7, with 7 bases fitting TRBD2. J gave up 9 bases and V 0 bases, and 12 bases lay outside the gene matches. Germline CDR1 SGHDT, CDR2 YYEEEE. This CDR3 has 15 amino acids.

This rearrangement joins TRBV5-1 to TRBJ1-1; tentatively, D is TRBD1 (5 bases). The V and J ends lost 5 bases and 0 bases respectively, with 14 bases between them. This CDR3 spans 15 amino acids. The germline V gene encodes CDR1 SGHRS and CDR2 YFSETQ. CDR3 amino acids: CASSHTGTLNTEAFF. CDR3 DNA: TGCGCCAGCAGTCATACCGGGACGTTGAACACTGAAGCTTTCTTT.

The J gene is TRBJ2-7, the V gene TRBV30; 9 bases line up with TRBD1. Germline V gene data show CDR1 as GTSNPN and CDR2 as SVGIG (reference sequence). The CDR3 loop spans 17 amino acids. With V trimmed by 2 bases and J by 2 bases, 13 bases remained unmatched. CDR3 sequence: CAWSQHSTGGRAYEQYF. CDR3 in DNA: TGTGCCTGGAGTCAACATTCGACAGGGGGGCGAGCCTACGAGCAGTACTTC.

J is TRBJ2-1 and V is TRBV5-1; possibly TRBD1 for D (6 bases). The CDR3 runs 17 residues. V dropped 2 bases and J dropped 2 bases, with 17 bases sitting between them. Germline V CDR1 and CDR2: SGHRS, YFSETQ. The CDR3 loop reads CASSFLLRDTAYNEQFF. CDR3 DNA: TGCGCCAGCAGCTTCCTACTTCGGGACACAGCCTACAATGAGCAGTTCTTC.

The V and J genes are TRBV9 and TRBJ2-7, with 8 positions matching TRBD1. After removal of 3 bases from V and 5 bases from J, the junction contained 7 bases not matched to a gene. Germline assignment: CDR1 SGDLS and CDR2 YYNGEE. This CDR3 is built from 14 residues. The CDR3 nucleotides read TGTGCCAGCAGCGAGGGGACAGGTCCCCACGAGCAGTACTTC. It yields the protein CASSEGTGPHEQYF.

The chain is built from TRBV5-1 and TRBJ1-4; D is uncertain. Germline CDR1 and CDR2: SGHRS and YFSETQ. V dropped 0 bases and J dropped 8 bases, with 8 bases sitting between them. The CDR3 runs 13 residues. DNA for the CDR3: TGCGCCAGCAGCTTGGCGCCCGGAGAAAAACTGTTTTTT. This sequence encodes CASSLAPGEKLFF.

This clone was observed a few times. In nucleotides, the CDR3 is TGTGCCAGCAGCGCGGACAGTTCTAACTATGGCTACACCTTC. Translated: CASSADSSNYGYTF. The chain employs TRBV5-4 and TRBJ1-2, with D maybe TRBD1 (6 bases). The germline V gene has CDR1 SGHNT and CDR2 YYREEE (reference sequence). The germline V and J ends were trimmed by 4 bases and 0 bases, with 10 bases remaining between them. This CDR3 has 14 amino acids.

V usage is TRBV9 and J usage is TRBJ1-6, with a tentative D call TRBD1 (5 bases). Germline V gene sequence: CDR1 SGDLS, CDR2 YYNGEE. The CDR3 is 16 amino acids. Trimming removed 4 bases from V and 0 bases from J, with 11 bases in between. The CDR3 spells CASSPGGSSYNSPLHF. The CDR3 DNA is TGTGCCAGCAGCCCCGGGGGGAGCTCCTATAATTCACCCCTCCACTTT. The complete variable domain, with remaining parts taken from reference TRBV9 and TRBJ1-6, reads DSGVTQTPKHLITATGQRVTLRCSPRSGDLSVYWYQQSLDQGLQFLIQYYNGEERAKGNILERFSAQQFPDLHSELNLSSLELGDSALYFCASSPGGSSYNSPLHFGNGTRLTVT.

The chain employs TRBV6-1 and TRBJ2-7; 9 bases align to TRBD1. The CDR3 sequence is 15 residues long. With V trimmed by 3 bases and J by 2 bases, 5 bases remained unmatched. In germline, CDR1 is MNHNS, CDR2 SASEGT. The CDR3 bases are TGTGCCAGCAGTGAGGTGGACAGGGGAACCTACGAGCAGTACTTC. Protein: CASSEVDRGTYEQYF.

The CDR3 reads CASCPDRAHYNSPLHF. Written as DNA, the CDR3 is TGTGCCAGCTGCCCGGACCGGGCACACTATAATTCACCCCTCCACTTT. The chain employs TRBV6-2 or TRBV6-3 and TRBJ1-6; no reliable D call. V was clipped by 8 bases and J by 3 bases, with 17 bases between them. CDR1 and CDR2 from the germline V gene are MNHEY and SVGEGT. CDR3 size: 16 residues.

V usage is TRBV4-1 and J usage is TRBJ2-1, with TRBD2 identical over 7 bases. This CDR3 is 15 amino acids long. Germline V gene data show CDR1 as MGHRA and CDR2 as YSYEKL. The V gene end was trimmed by 4 bases and the J gene end by 7 bases; junction bases not matched to a gene: 10. This CDR3 is CASSLYGARENEQFF. As DNA, the CDR3 is TGCGCCAGCAGCCTTTACGGGGCGCGGGAGAATGAGCAGTTCTTC.

The V call is TRBV19, the J call TRBJ1-2; TRBD1 agrees at 9 bases. Germline trimming cut 3 bases from V and 4 bases from J; bases unmatched to any gene: 0. CDR3 length: 13 amino acids. Germline loops: CDR1 LNHDA, CDR2 SQIVND (reference sequence). The CDR3 is CASSMDRGYGYTF. DNA of the CDR3: TGTGCCAGTAGTATGGACAGGGGCTATGGCTACACCTTC.

About this clone itself: The same CDR3 can be traced to other DNA sequences in this sample. V usage is TRBV7-2 and J usage is TRBJ1-2; no reliable D call. The CDR3 is made up of 13 amino acids. Germline CDR1 reads SGHTA; CDR2 reads FQGNSA. V shed 4 bases and J shed 1 base, with 7 bases lying between them. DNA of the CDR3: TGTGCCAGCAGCTCCGGGATTAACTATGGCTACACCTTC. Translation: CASSSGINYGYTF.

The chain uses TRBV18 and TRBJ1-2; 7 nucleotides align to TRBD1. This CDR3 comprises 14 residues. Germline V gene data show CDR1 as KGHSH and CDR2 as LQKENI. Trimming took 2 bases from V and 0 from J; bases not matched to a gene: 0. The chain's CDR3 is CASSPGTANYGYTF. The CDR3 DNA is TGTGCCAGCTCACCAGGGACAGCTAACTATGGCTACACCTTC.

This clone was recorded once. This chain uses TRBV4-1 with TRBJ1-1; D is undetermined. V was cut by 8 bases and J by 0 bases, with 16 bases left in between. Germline V CDR1 and CDR2: MGHRA, YSYEKL. The CDR3 runs 15 residues. DNA of the CDR3: TGCGCCAGCCATAAAGGCGGAGCACTGAACACTGAAGCTTTCTTT. Translating gives CASHKGGALNTEAFF.